The 10 T cell receptor beta chains below come from one sample, sequenced in a study of CD4 T cells in relation to SARS-CoV-2 and coronaviruses. Profiling relied on immunoSEQ multiplex PCR, and the TCRdb table lists in-frame clones only, not all of them. The table has around 54,000 clones, 92% seen once. Source material: naive CD4+ T cells from PBMCs. Regarding subset: naive CD4+ T cells isolated by negative enrichment. The source is an adult with COVID-19.

The chain recombines TRBV5-5 with TRBJ2-1, with TRBD2 matching 8 bases. CDR3 length: 15 residues. V lost 0 bases to trimming and J lost 6 bases; unmatched junction nucleotides: 5. Germline V lookup: CDR1 SGHKS, CDR2 YYEKEE (reference sequence). The chain's CDR3 is CASSLVGTSANEQFF. CDR3 in DNA: TGTGCCAGCAGCTTGGTGGGGACTAGTGCCAATGAGCAGTTCTTC.

The V call is TRBV4-3, the J call TRBJ2-7; D is perhaps TRBD2 (6 bases). This CDR3 spans 16 amino acids. V lost 2 bases to trimming and J lost 6 bases, with 20 bases between them. Germline V CDR1 and CDR2: LGHNA, YSLEER. The CDR3 reads CASSQPGPGVDFEQYF. CDR3 in DNA: TGCGCCAGCAGCCAACCCGGACCGGGAGTAGATTTCGAGCAGTACTTC.

V is TRBV7-3 and J is TRBJ2-2, with D uncertain. V was shortened by 5 bases and J by 7 bases, with 11 bases between the two germline ends. Germline CDR1 is SGHTA and CDR2 is FQGTGA. The CDR3 consists of 13 residues. The CDR3 region has the DNA TGTGCCAGCAGCCCCAATCGGCACGGGGAGCTGTTTTTT. This sequence encodes CASSPNRHGELFF. The whole variable domain, filled in from reference TRBV7-3 and TRBJ2-2, reads GAGVSQTPSNKVTEKGKYVELRCDPISGHTALYWYRQSLGQGPEFLIYFQGTGAADDSGLPNDRFFAVRPEGSVSTLKIQRTERGDSAVYLCASSPNRHGELFFGEGSRLTVL.

The chain couples TRBV6-6 to TRBJ2-3; unclear D gene. V was pared by 6 bases and J by 1 base, with 11 bases between. The CDR3 spans 14 residues. Germline CDR1 reads MNHNY; CDR2 reads SVGAGI (reference sequence). DNA for the CDR3: TGTGCCAGCAGACCCTCCGACCGCACAGATACGCAGTATTTT. This encodes CASRPSDRTDTQYF.

This chain connects TRBV18 to TRBJ1-4; 7 bases are shared with TRBD1. The length of the CDR3 is 15 residues. CDR1 and CDR2 (germline): KGHSH, LQKENI. V lost 1 base and J lost 2; bases outside the gene matches: 1. CDR3 in amino acids: CASSPRQGTNEKLFF. Written as DNA, the CDR3 is TGTGCCAGCTCACCACGACAGGGTACTAATGAAAAACTGTTTTTT.

The chain carries TRBV19 and TRBJ1-5; TRBD1 might be the D (6 bases). V was shortened by 4 bases and J by 7 bases, with 8 bases between the two germline ends. Germline V CDR1 and CDR2: LNHDA, SQIVND (reference sequence). CDR3 size: 12 residues. The CDR3 DNA reads TGTGCCAGTAGTAGGGGGGCCCAGCCCCAGCATTTT. It yields the protein CASSRGAQPQHF.

This chain links TRBV10-3 with TRBJ1-1; 9 bases are shared with TRBD1. Germline V lookup: CDR1 ENHRY, CDR2 SYGVKD. The CDR3 has 14 residues. The junction had 4 bases not matched to a gene; V was cut back by 4 bases and J by 4 bases. The CDR3 sequence is CAISGGQGGTEAFF. DNA for the CDR3: TGTGCCATCAGTGGGGGACAGGGCGGCACTGAAGCTTTCTTT.

The chain uses TRBV15 and TRBJ1-4; D is undetermined. V was trimmed by 1 base and J by 2 bases, leaving 11 bases between them. The CDR3 spans 16 residues. Germline values: CDR1 LNHNV, CDR2 YYDKDF (reference sequence). The CDR3 DNA sequence: TGTGCCACCAGCAGAGGAAGGGTGTCCACTAATGAAAAACTGTTTTTT. This codes for CATSRGRVSTNEKLFF.

V and J are TRBV18 and TRBJ2-1, with D hard to call. CDR1 is KGHSH, CDR2 LQKENI, per germline. There are 11 residues in the CDR3. V lost 2 bases and J 8 bases, leaving 4 bases between the germline ends. The CDR3 spells CASSPRDEQFF. CDR3 nucleotides: TGTGCCAGCTCACCAAGGGATGAGCAGTTCTTC. The whole variable domain, remainder taken from reference TRBV18 and TRBJ2-1, is NAGVMQNPRHLVRRRGQEARLRCSPMKGHSHVYWYRQLPEEGLKFMVYLQKENIIDESGMPKERFSAEFPKEGPSILRIQQVVRGDSAAYFCASSPRDEQFFGPGTRLTVL.

The rearrangement links TRBV2 to TRBJ2-3, with a weak D call TRBD2 (5 bases). The V end was cut by 2 bases, the J end by 6 bases, with 12 bases between. Germline CDR1 is SNHLY and CDR2 is FYNNEI. The CDR3 consists of 14 residues. The CDR3, as DNA: TGTGCCAGCAGTGAAACTAGGGAGATGGATACGCAGTATTTT. Its translation: CASSETREMDTQYF. Filled out from reference TRBV2 and TRBJ2-3, the complete variable domain reads EPEVTQTPSHQVTQMGQEVILRCVPISNHLYFYWYRQILGQKVEFLVSFYNNEISEKSEIFDDQFSVERPDGSNFTLKIRSTKLEDSAMYFCASSETREMDTQYFGPGTRLTVL.